These 18 T cell receptor beta chains originate from one sample sequenced in a study of early T cells in non-severe SARS-CoV-2 infection. TCRdb recomputed calls from the 5' RACE reads with MiXCR, one row per CDR3 protein. The table has about 49,000 distinct CDR3 sequences, over 3.5% seen once. Sequenced material: whole blood. Receptor source: an adult who was a healthcare worker with PCR-confirmed SARS-CoV-2 infection or an uninfected control (not recorded which).

This clonotype was seen more than once but under ten times. The chain carries TRBV2 and TRBJ2-5; TRBD2 matches at 7 bases. Germline loops: CDR1 SNHLY, CDR2 FYNNEI. This CDR3 contains 15 residues. The V gene end was trimmed by 4 bases and the J gene end by 4 bases; junction bases not matched to a gene: 9. The CDR3 region is CASSGGGSLAETQYF. The CDR3 DNA reads as TGTGCCAGCAGTGGGGGCGGGAGCCTCGCAGAGACCCAGTACTTC.

This clonotype occurred many times. The chain is built from TRBV12-3 or TRBV12-4 and TRBJ2-5; 10 bases are a match to TRBD1. CDR3 length equals 14 residues. Trimming removed 6 bases from V and 4 bases from J; junction bases left unmatched: 5. CDR3 coding DNA: TGTGCCAGCAGCACAGGACAGGGGGTAGAGACCCAGTACTTC. Its translation is CASSTGQGVETQYF.

This clonotype was observed many times. CDR3 sequence: CSARDRGTYEQYF. Written as DNA, the CDR3 is TGCAGTGCTAGAGATCGTGGCACCTACGAGCAGTACTTC. This rearrangement joins TRBV20-1 to TRBJ2-7, with D uncertain. From germline, CDR1 is DFQATT and CDR2 SNEGSKA (reference sequence). The V and J ends lost 0 bases and 2 bases respectively, with 8 bases between them. The CDR3 consists of 13 residues.

This clonotype was observed a few times. As DNA, the CDR3 is TGTGCCACCAGCAGAGATCCGACTAGCCCGCCATACAATGAGCAGTTCTTC. Translated: CATSRDPTSPPYNEQFF. The chain recombines TRBV15 with TRBJ2-1, with 7 bases matching TRBD2. CDR3 length: 17 amino acids. Per the germline V gene, CDR1 is LNHNV and CDR2 is YYDKDF (reference sequence). V was pared by 0 bases and J by 4 bases, with 9 bases of the junction left unmatched.

To note about this clonotype: This clone may be a read error of a much larger clone one base away. The chain uses TRBV6-2 or TRBV6-3 and TRBJ2-5; tentatively, D is TRBD1 (6 bases). The CDR3 loop spans 15 amino acids. Germline assignment: CDR1 MNHEY and CDR2 SVGEGT. The CDR3 nucleotides are TGTGCCAGCAGTTATGTTGGGACATACCAAAAGACCCAGTACTTC. Encoded protein: CASSYVGTYQKTQYF.

This clonotype was recorded at least ten times. The chain couples TRBV20-1 to TRBJ1-2; 12 bases agree with TRBD1. Trimming at V came to 5 bases and at J to 6 bases, leaving 7 bases not matched to a gene. This CDR3 has 14 residues. The V gene's germline CDR1 is DFQATT and CDR2 SNEGSKA (reference sequence). In nucleotides, the CDR3 is TGCAGTGCTCCCCGGGACAGGGGGCGTGATGGCTACACCTTC. As protein: CSAPRDRGRDGYTF.

Many counts were recorded for this clonotype. This chain links TRBV6-2 or TRBV6-3 with TRBJ1-5, with D possibly matching TRBD1 (5 bases). The germline V and J ends were trimmed by 8 bases and 7 bases, with 18 bases remaining between them. Per germline, CDR1 MNHEY and CDR2 SVGEGT. The CDR3 covers 14 residues. The CDR3 DNA follows: TGTGCCAGCCGGGCACCCAGGGAAAGACAGCCCCAGCATTTT. Translated, it gives CASRAPRERQPQHF.

This clonotype was seen ten or more times. Germline is not matched at one junction end, which may reflect a read error. The rearrangement uses TRBV29-1 and TRBJ1-1, with 7 bases fitting TRBD1. This CDR3 is built from 13 residues. Germline CDR1 and CDR2: SQVTM and ANQGSEA. The CDR3 sequence: CSVESTGNPEAFF. In DNA form, the CDR3 reads TGCAGCGTTGAATCGACAGGGAACCCTGAAGCTTTCTTT.

This clonotype was counted ten times or more. CDR3 nucleotides: TGTGCCAGCAGTCAGGGGACGAACACTGAAGCTTTCTTT. This encodes CASSQGTNTEAFF. The J gene is TRBJ1-1, the V gene TRBV12-3 or TRBV12-4, with TRBD1 as a possible D gene (6 bases). Deletions cut 5 bases from V and 1 base from J, with 8 bases between. The CDR3 totals 13 residues.

The V gene is TRBV5-1, the J gene TRBJ1-2; 11 nucleotides agree with TRBD1. The germline V gene has CDR1 SGHRS and CDR2 YFSETQ. The length of the CDR3 is 15 residues. The junction had 6 bases not matched to a gene; V was cut back by 4 bases and J by 4 bases. As DNA, the CDR3 is TGCGCCAGCAGCCGCGGACAGGGGGCCTCCTATGGCTACACCTTC. Amino acids: CASSRGQGASYGYTF.

This clonotype was picked up many times. The rearrangement uses TRBV2 and TRBJ1-1; the D gene is possibly TRBD1 (5 bases). The length of the CDR3 is 18 residues. V lost 1 base to trimming and J lost 1 base, with 19 bases between them. Germline V lookup: CDR1 SNHLY, CDR2 FYNNEI. As DNA, the CDR3 is TGTGCCAGCAGTGAAGTACGGGGCAAGGGGCAGACGAACACTGAAGCTTTCTTT. As protein: CASSEVRGKGQTNTEAFF.

At least ten counts were recorded for this clonotype. The V call is TRBV7-9, the J call TRBJ2-3; TRBD2 matches at 8 bases. The CDR3 is 14 residues long. Germline CDR1 reads SEHNR; CDR2 reads FQNEAQ (reference sequence). V dropped 8 bases and J dropped 1; count of bases not matched to a gene: 5. The CDR3 DNA reads TGTGCCAGCGGCCCGACTAGCGGCACAGATACGCAGTATTTT. Its translation: CASGPTSGTDTQYF.

This clonotype showed up just a few times. The CDR3 loop is CAISGWDRGRDTQYF. DNA for the CDR3: TGTGCCATCAGTGGATGGGACAGGGGGCGGGATACGCAGTATTTT. The chain has TRBV10-3 and TRBJ2-3, with TRBD1 identical over 12 bases. Trimming removed 4 bases from V and 6 bases from J; junction bases left unmatched: 5. This CDR3 has 15 amino acids. Germline V gives CDR1 ENHRY, CDR2 SYGVKD.

This clonotype showed up many times. V and J are TRBV11-2 and TRBJ2-1, with 8 nucleotides matching TRBD2. The CDR3 covers 17 residues. V trimming: 0 bases; J trimming: 3 bases; junction bases outside the gene matches: 7. CDR1 is SGHAT and CDR2 is FQNNGV in the germline V gene. The CDR3 protein is CASSLDLGLAIYNEQFF. CDR3 DNA: TGTGCCAGCAGCTTAGATCTAGGACTAGCTATCTACAATGAGCAGTTCTTC.

This clonotype was recorded at least ten times. The chain joins TRBV27 to TRBJ2-3; unclear D gene. V shed 7 bases and J shed 4 bases, with 15 bases lying between them. Per germline, CDR1 MNHEY and CDR2 SMNVEV (reference sequence). The CDR3 is 14 residues long. The CDR3: CASTYIIGADTQYF. CDR3 DNA: TGTGCCAGCACCTACATCATTGGGGCAGATACGCAGTATTTT.

The V call is TRBV3-1, the J call TRBJ2-5, with D uncertain. With 6 bases removed from V and 1 base from J, the gap between germline ends came to 3 bases. The CDR3 spans 11 residues. The germline V gene has CDR1 LGHDT and CDR2 YNNKEL (reference sequence). The DNA of the CDR3 is TGTGCCAGCAGGTTCCAAGAGACCCAGTACTTC. Amino acids: CASRFQETQYF.

This clonotype was observed at least ten times. CDR3 coding DNA: TGTGCCAGCAGTTTAGCTTCGGGACAGCCCGTTAAAGAGCAGTACTTC. Its protein is CASSLASGQPVKEQYF. This sequence joins TRBV27 and TRBJ2-7; 7 bases line up with TRBD1. This CDR3 region has 16 residues. CDR1 MNHEY and CDR2 SMNVEV come from the germline V gene (reference sequence). V was clipped by 2 bases and J by 7 bases; unmatched bases: 14.

In its sample, this clonotype was seen many times. The chain employs TRBV6-1 and TRBJ2-7, with D perhaps matching TRBD1 (5 bases). V was shortened by 3 bases and J by 4 bases, with 10 bases between the two germline ends. This CDR3 has 13 amino acids. Germline CDR1 and CDR2: MNHNS and SASEGT. DNA for the CDR3: TGTGCCAGCAGTGAGGCAGGGCGTTACGAGCAGTACTTC. Translating gives CASSEAGRYEQYF.